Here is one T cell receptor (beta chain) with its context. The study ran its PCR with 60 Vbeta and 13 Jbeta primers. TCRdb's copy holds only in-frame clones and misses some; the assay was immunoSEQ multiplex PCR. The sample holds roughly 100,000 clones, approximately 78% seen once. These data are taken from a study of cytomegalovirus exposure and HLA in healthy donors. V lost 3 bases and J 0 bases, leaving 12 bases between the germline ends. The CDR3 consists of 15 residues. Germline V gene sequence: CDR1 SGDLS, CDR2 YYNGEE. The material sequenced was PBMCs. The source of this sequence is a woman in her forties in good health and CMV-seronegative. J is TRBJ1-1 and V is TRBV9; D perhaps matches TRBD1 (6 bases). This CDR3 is CASSAYRDMNTEAFF. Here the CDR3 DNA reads TGTGCCAGCAGCGCATACAGGGACATGAACACTGAAGCTTTCTTT.